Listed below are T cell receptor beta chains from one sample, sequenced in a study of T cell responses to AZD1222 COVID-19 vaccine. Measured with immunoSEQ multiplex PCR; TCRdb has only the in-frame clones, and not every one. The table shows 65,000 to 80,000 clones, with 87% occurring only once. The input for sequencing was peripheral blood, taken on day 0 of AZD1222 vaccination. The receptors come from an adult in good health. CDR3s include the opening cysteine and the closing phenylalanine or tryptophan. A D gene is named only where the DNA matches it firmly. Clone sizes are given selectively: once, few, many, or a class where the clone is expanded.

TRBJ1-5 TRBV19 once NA TGTGCCAGTAGTCCCCCGACGGGCCCCGGGAATCAGCCCCAGCATTTT CASSPPTGPGNQPQHF
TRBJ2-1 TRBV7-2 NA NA TGTGCCAGCAGCCGCGCGCATAGCTCCTACAATGAGCAGTTCTTC CASSRAHSSYNEQFF
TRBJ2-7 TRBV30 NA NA TGTGCCTGGAGTCGTACCCGACAGTGGGTCTCACACCACGAGCAGTACTTC CAWSRTRQWVSHHEQYF
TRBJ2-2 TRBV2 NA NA TGTGCCAGCAGGGCGAGAGCCGGGGAGCTGTTTTTT CASRARAGELFF
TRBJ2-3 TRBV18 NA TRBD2 TGTGCCAGCTCACCTTTGGCGGGAGGGTCTGGCACAGATACGCAGTATTTT CASSPLAGGSGTDTQYF
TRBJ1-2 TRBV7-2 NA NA TGTGCCAGCAGCTCGGATCCTTCAAAGATCGGCTACACCTTC CASSSDPSKIGYTF
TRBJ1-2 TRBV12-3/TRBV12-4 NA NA TGTGCCAGCAGCCCCGGGACACTGGTCTACACCTTC CASSPGTLVYTF
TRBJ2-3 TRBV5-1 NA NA TGCGCCAGCAGCTTGGTGGGACGTCCCACAGATACGCAGTATTTT CASSLVGRPTDTQYF
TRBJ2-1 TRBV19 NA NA TGTGCCAGTACGCAGGATGTGGCCTACAATGAGCAGTTCTTC CASTQDVAYNEQFF
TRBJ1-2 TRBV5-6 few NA TGTGCCAGCAGCCCGGGGGACTATGGCTACACCTTC CASSPGDYGYTF
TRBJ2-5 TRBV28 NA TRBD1 TGTGCCAACATCCCGAGGGGGCGCGGGGAGACCCAGTACTTC CANIPRGRGETQYF
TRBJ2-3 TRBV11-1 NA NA TGTGCCAGCAGCTTAGCGCAGATTTCGGTGGCCTCCCGAGATACGCAGTATTTT CASSLAQISVASRDTQYF
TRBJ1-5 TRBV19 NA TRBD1 TGTGCCAGTAGTACGACAGGGGGCGCGGGTCAGCCCCAGCATTTT CASSTTGGAGQPQHF
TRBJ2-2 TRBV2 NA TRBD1 TGTGCCAGCAAGGGGGCGCAGAACACCGGGGAGCTGTTTTTT CASKGAQNTGELFF
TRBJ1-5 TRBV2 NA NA TGTGCCAGCAGTGAAAGTTATAGCAATCAGCCCCAGCATTTT CASSESYSNQPQHF
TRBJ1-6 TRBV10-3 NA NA TGTGCCTCCCAGGAAGGCTCCTATAATTCACCCCTCCACTTT CASQEGSYNSPLHF